What follows describes a single T cell receptor (beta chain). The antigen remains undetermined. This sample stems from a study of T cell responses to AZD1222 COVID-19 vaccine. Points from the study as a whole: Possibly, clonal diversity was underestimated; donors were largely white British and included more females.

The CDR3 is 17 residues long. J lost 4 bases, V lost 6 bases, and 17 bases had no gene match. The germline V gene has CDR1 LNHDA and CDR2 SQIVND (reference sequence). Repertoires were generated with immunoSEQ multiplex PCR, while TCRdb's copy carries only in-frame clones and drops some. This sample has over 85,000 clones; roughly 91% occur once, and the top ten carry 7.5%. The chain uses TRBV19 and TRBJ1-1, with 7 bases that match TRBD1. This TCR was recovered from an adult in good health. The sequencing used peripheral blood, collected on day 0 of AZD1222 vaccination. CDR3 coding DNA: TGTGCCAGTAGACACAGACAGGGATGGAAGTCTGGCACTGAAGCTTTCTTT. Protein sequence: CASRHRQGWKSGTEAFF.